This TCR beta chain was recovered during a study of T cell clusters in autoimmune cytopenias. The overall study: Healthy donor controls had a mean age of about 57 years and median age of about 60 years.

TRB was amplified by touch-down multiplex PCR, primer pools A and B combined. Each CDR3 protein gets one entry in TCRdb, which reprocessed the multiplex PCR reads and gives no DNA. The sample includes around 11,000 distinct CDR3 sequences. The CDR3 consists of 15 residues. Germline lookup yields CDR1 MNHEY and CDR2 SVGAGI. By frequency, this clonotype is medium-sized (0.01 to 0.1%). The antigen remains unidentified. Study-level results: Physiological T cell clusters of healthy donors were apparently absent in primary autoimmune cytopenia patients. TRB repertoire shifts in secondary cytopenia and chronic lymphocytic leukemia mostly reflected lymphoma, not autoimmunity.

Each sample's input was about 250 ng genomic DNA, 40,000 or so genome equivalents. The sample was also linked to a second study, of T cell repertoires in aging, cancer and after chemotherapy. That paper notes: Across the chemotherapy interval, each cancer cohort showed higher median generation probability, suggesting thymic rebound.

The sequencing input was peripheral blood. V usage is TRBV6-5 and J usage is TRBJ2-3. The sequence came from a human donor in good health. The CDR3 region is CASSYSGTGTDTQYF.